Here is one T cell receptor (beta chain) with its context. Its antigen is unknown. Germline CDR1 reads LGHNA; CDR2 reads YSLEER. CDR3 length equals 16 residues. V was cut by 1 base and J by 5 bases, with 17 bases left in between. Clones were sequenced by immunoSEQ multiplex PCR, and TCRdb holds only the in-frame ones, with some missing. The sample yields 80,000 or so clones, 75% to 95% seen once. This entry belongs to a study of T cell responses to AZD1222 COVID-19 vaccine. Findings and limits, study-wide: There were mostly white British donors and more females than males, and clonal diversity was possibly underestimated. Baseline seropositivity characterized only a handful of AZD1222 recipients. A reported finding is that nearly half of spike-specific TCRs target unmutated variant regions.

The clonotype was recovered from an adult in good health. The chain joins TRBV4-3 to TRBJ2-5; D is possibly TRBD2 (5 bases). The specimen was peripheral blood, collected on day 0 of MenACWY control vaccination. The CDR3 DNA is TGCGCCAGCAGCCAAGTTACCGGGGTGGCTGGGGAGACCCAGTACTTC. Protein sequence: CASSQVTGVAGETQYF.